These 2 T cell receptor beta chains came from one sample sequenced in a study of CD8+ T cells in alopecia areata. Extracted RNA was reverse transcribed into cDNA, the sequencing template. The assay was immunoSEQ multiplex PCR, and TCRdb's table has in-frame clones only and misses some. The table records more than 150,000 clones, about 60% of them present only once. This sample comprised CD4+ T cells sorted from blood, obtained at week 0. These receptors all stem from a human donor with alopecia areata.

The chain has TRBV19 and TRBJ2-6, with D unclear. Germline CDR1 reads LNHDA; CDR2 reads SQIVND (reference sequence). V lost 10 bases and J 4 bases, leaving 2 bases between the germline ends. The CDR3 runs to 10 residues. In DNA, the CDR3 is TGTGCCATCGGGGCCAACGTCCTGACTTTC. Translating gives CAIGANVLTF.

This clone is a singleton in its sample. The chain carries TRBV7-3 and TRBJ2-1; D unclear. From germline, CDR1 is SGHTA and CDR2 FQGTGA. The CDR3 covers 14 residues. Trimming removed 2 bases at V and 5 bases at J, with 10 bases between. The CDR3 DNA reads TGTGCCAGCAGCTTATACGGAGTGGACAATGAGCAGTTCTTC. Translated: CASSLYGVDNEQFF.